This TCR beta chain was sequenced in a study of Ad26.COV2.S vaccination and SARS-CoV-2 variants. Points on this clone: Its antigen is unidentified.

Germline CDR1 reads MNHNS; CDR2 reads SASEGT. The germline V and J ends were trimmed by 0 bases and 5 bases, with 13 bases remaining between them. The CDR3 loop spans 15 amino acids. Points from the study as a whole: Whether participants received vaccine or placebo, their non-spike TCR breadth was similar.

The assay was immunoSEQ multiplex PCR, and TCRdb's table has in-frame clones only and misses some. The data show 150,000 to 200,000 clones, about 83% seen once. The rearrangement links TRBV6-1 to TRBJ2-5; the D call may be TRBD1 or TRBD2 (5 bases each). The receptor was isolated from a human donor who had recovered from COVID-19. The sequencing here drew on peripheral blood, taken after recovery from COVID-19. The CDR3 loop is CASSEALQGGETQYF. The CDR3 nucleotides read TGTGCCAGCAGTGAAGCGCTTCAGGGCGGGGAGACCCAGTACTTC.